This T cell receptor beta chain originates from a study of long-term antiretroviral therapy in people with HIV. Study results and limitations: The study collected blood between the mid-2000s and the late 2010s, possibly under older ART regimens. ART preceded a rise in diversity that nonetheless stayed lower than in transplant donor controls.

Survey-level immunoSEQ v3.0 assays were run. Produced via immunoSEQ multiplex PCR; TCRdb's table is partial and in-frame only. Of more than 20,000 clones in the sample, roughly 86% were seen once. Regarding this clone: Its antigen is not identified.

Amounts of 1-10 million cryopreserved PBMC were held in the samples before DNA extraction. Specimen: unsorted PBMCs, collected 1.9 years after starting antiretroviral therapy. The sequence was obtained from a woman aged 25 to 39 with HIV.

DNA of the CDR3: TGCGCCAGCAGCCAGACTAGCGGGGGGCCACAAGAGACCCAGTACTTC. Translation gives CASSQTSGGPQETQYF. V gene TRBV4-1 combines with J gene TRBJ2-5, with 13 bases lining up with TRBD2. The germline V gene encodes CDR1 MGHRA and CDR2 YSYEKL. The CDR3 runs 16 residues. V was pared by 3 bases and J by 2 bases, with 3 bases of the junction left unmatched.